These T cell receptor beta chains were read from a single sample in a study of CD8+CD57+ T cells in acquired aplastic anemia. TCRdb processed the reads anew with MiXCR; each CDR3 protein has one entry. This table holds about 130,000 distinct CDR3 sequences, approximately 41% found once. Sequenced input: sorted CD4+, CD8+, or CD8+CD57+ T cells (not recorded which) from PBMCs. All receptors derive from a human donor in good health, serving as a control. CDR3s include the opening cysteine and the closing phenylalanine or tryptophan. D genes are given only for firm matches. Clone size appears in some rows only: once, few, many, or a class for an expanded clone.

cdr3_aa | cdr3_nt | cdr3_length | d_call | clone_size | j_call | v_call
CASSTGDHLSTDTQYF | TGTGCCAGCAGTACAGGGGACCACCTAAGCACAGATACGCAGTATTTT | 16 | TRBD1 | . | TRBJ2-3 | TRBV11-1
CASSRGGYNEQFF | TGCGCCAGCTCCCGGGGGGGTTACAATGAGCAGTTCTTC | 13 | TRBD2 | few | TRBJ2-1 | TRBV5-1
CSAHRATQYF | TGCAGTGCTCATCGGGCGACCCAGTACTTC | 10 | . | many | TRBJ2-5 | TRBV20-1
CASSWDRGVETQYF | TGTGCCAGCAGCTGGGACAGGGGAGTGGAGACCCAGTACTTC | 14 | TRBD1 | many | TRBJ2-5 | TRBV27
CSVEGQMNTEAFF | TGCAGCGTTGAGGGTCAGATGAACACTGAAGCTTTCTTT | 13 | . | once | TRBJ1-1 | TRBV29-1
CASSQETVRPTGYTF | TGTGCCAGCAGCCAAGAAACGGTCAGACCCACGGGCTACACCTTC | 15 | . | many | TRBJ1-2 | TRBV3-1
CASSLGGAWNQPQHF | TGCGCCAGCAGCTTGGGGGGGGCATGGAATCAGCCCCAGCATTTT | 15 | . | many | TRBJ1-5 | TRBV5-1
CASSERQMNTGELFF | TGTGCCAGCAGTGAACGGCAAATGAACACCGGGGAGCTGTTTTTT | 15 | . | many | TRBJ2-2 | TRBV6-1
CASSLVRGPQPQHF | TGCGCCAGCAGCTTGGTGCGGGGCCCTCAGCCCCAGCATTTT | 14 | . | . | TRBJ1-5 | TRBV5-1
CASSQYRGSREASF | TGTGCCAGCAGTCAATACAGGGGGAGCCGGGAAGCTTCCTTT | 14 | TRBD1 | . | TRBJ1-1 | TRBV12-3/TRBV12-4
CASSLVQGNLETQYF | TGTGCCAGCAGCTTGGTGCAGGGGAATTTGGAGACCCAGTACTTC | 15 | . | many | TRBJ2-5 | TRBV5-4
CASSETSGSRADTQYF | TGTGCCAGCAGCGAGACTAGCGGGAGCAGGGCAGATACGCAGTATTTT | 16 | TRBD2 | few | TRBJ2-3 | TRBV9
CASSHPARGRYEQYF | TGTGCCAGCAGTCACCCCGCCAGGGGGCGTTACGAGCAGTACTTC | 15 | TRBD1 | many | TRBJ2-7 | TRBV6-5
CASRNYGDRANNEQFF | TGTGCCAGTAGAAACTATGGGGACAGGGCTAACAATGAGCAGTTCTTC | 16 | TRBD1 | many | TRBJ2-1 | TRBV19
CASRGRQGSTEAFF | TGTGCCAGCAGGGGGAGGCAGGGGAGCACTGAAGCTTTCTTT | 14 | . | many | TRBJ1-1 | TRBV2
CASSFGQLNSYNEQFF | TGTGCCAGCAGTTTCGGCCAGCTGAACTCCTACAATGAGCAGTTCTTC | 16 | . | . | TRBJ2-1 | TRBV27
CAISDVGESNQPQHF | TGTGCCATCAGTGACGTGGGAGAATCTAATCAGCCCCAGCATTTT | 15 | . | . | TRBJ1-5 | TRBV10-3
CASSIPAGYGYTF | TGTGCCAGTAGTATACCGGCAGGCTATGGCTACACCTTC | 13 | . | . | TRBJ1-2 | TRBV19
CSAHRTALAGTDTQYF | TGCAGTGCACACCGAACGGCACTAGCGGGCACAGATACGCAGTATTTT | 16 | TRBD2 | . | TRBJ2-3 | TRBV20-1